Detailed here is one T cell receptor (beta chain). The antigen is undetermined. The V end was cut by 5 bases, the J end by 0 bases, with 15 bases between. The CDR3 length is 16 residues. The germline gives CDR1 MDHEN, CDR2 SYDVKM. This sample is part of a study of T-cell reconstitution after alpha-beta-depleted transplantation in children. General study points: In patients about two months after transplant, alpha-beta T cells reportedly arose from several hundred expanded graft clones.

Unique molecular identifiers were used in preparing the TCRbeta library. Via MiXCR, TCRdb re-called the PCR reads, giving one row per CDR3 protein. Here the sample spans just over 950,000 distinct CDR3 sequences, less than 30% being singletons. The J gene is TRBJ2-3, the V gene TRBV28; D gene unclear. The TCR sequence derives from a boy under two years old who had a stem cell transplant for SCID, so the T cells may come from the graft donor. Sequencing was performed on PBMCs, mostly from graft donor cells, taken 360 days after TCRalphabeta/CD19-depleted stem cell transplant. The CDR3 here is CASSSLGSASTDTQYF. The CDR3 DNA is TGTGCCAGCAGTAGCCTTGGAAGCGCAAGCACAGATACGCAGTATTTT.